These T cell receptor beta chains were read from a single sample in a study of T cell responses to AZD1222 COVID-19 vaccine. Profiling relied on immunoSEQ multiplex PCR, and the TCRdb table lists in-frame clones only, not all of them. Here the sample spans 150,000 or so clones, 90% to 95% being singletons. This material consisted of peripheral blood, taken on day 0 of AZD1222 vaccination. The receptors stem from an adult in good health. CDR3s leave out the opening cysteine and the closing phenylalanine or tryptophan. A D gene is named only where the DNA matches it firmly.

J gene: TRBJ1-2; D gene: TRBD1; V gene: TRBV4-1; CDR3 protein: ASSHPGQGHGYT
J gene: TRBJ1-6; D gene: TRBD1; V gene: TRBV3-1/TRBV3-2; CDR3 protein: ASSQVGTGLSPYNSPLH
J gene: TRBJ2-2; D gene: NA; V gene: TRBV27; CDR3 protein: ASSFWGANTGELF
J gene: TRBJ2-7; D gene: NA; V gene: TRBV10-3; CDR3 protein: AISDKKGGAEQY
J gene: TRBJ2-7; D gene: TRBD2; V gene: TRBV6-6; CDR3 protein: ASSPRGGPYEQY
J gene: TRBJ2-1; D gene: TRBD2; V gene: TRBV14; CDR3 protein: ASSQVSGALSSYNEQF
J gene: TRBJ1-1; D gene: TRBD1; V gene: TRBV5-1; CDR3 protein: ASRGQGSEAF
J gene: TRBJ1-1; D gene: NA; V gene: TRBV30; CDR3 protein: AWSVLGLQGDMNTEAF
J gene: TRBJ1-4; D gene: NA; V gene: TRBV25-1; CDR3 protein: ASSESRLVGEKLF
J gene: TRBJ2-3; D gene: TRBD2; V gene: TRBV2; CDR3 protein: ASSPRTSGSDTQY
J gene: TRBJ1-3; D gene: TRBD1; V gene: TRBV19; CDR3 protein: ASSRRGQVSGNTIY
J gene: TRBJ1-1; D gene: NA; V gene: TRBV7-9; CDR3 protein: ASTSWGSAEAF
J gene: TRBJ1-4; D gene: TRBD1; V gene: TRBV29-1; CDR3 protein: SVAKTGYNEKLF
J gene: TRBJ2-1; D gene: NA; V gene: TRBV18; CDR3 protein: ASSHDRDNEQF
J gene: TRBJ2-2; D gene: TRBD2; V gene: TRBV7-2; CDR3 protein: ASSFRSGSNTGELF
J gene: TRBJ2-5; D gene: NA; V gene: TRBV29-1; CDR3 protein: SVGVREGLTQY
J gene: TRBJ2-7; D gene: TRBD2; V gene: TRBV11-2; CDR3 protein: ASSQTAGGPYEQY
J gene: TRBJ2-7; D gene: TRBD2; V gene: TRBV6-5; CDR3 protein: ASSSPGGSYEQY
J gene: TRBJ1-6; D gene: NA; V gene: TRBV2; CDR3 protein: ASVAGSSYNSPLH
J gene: TRBJ2-7; D gene: NA; V gene: TRBV11-2; CDR3 protein: ASSSITYEQY
J gene: TRBJ1-1; D gene: NA; V gene: TRBV28; CDR3 protein: ASSPLAREAF
J gene: TRBJ1-3; D gene: NA; V gene: TRBV7-2; CDR3 protein: ASSLVVLDSGNTIY
J gene: TRBJ2-1; D gene: NA; V gene: TRBV9; CDR3 protein: ASSSGGPWNEQF
J gene: TRBJ1-5; D gene: NA; V gene: TRBV25-1; CDR3 protein: ASRGPNQPQH
J gene: TRBJ2-1; D gene: NA; V gene: TRBV6-5; CDR3 protein: ASSSGTQTYNEQF
J gene: TRBJ2-7; D gene: TRBD1; V gene: TRBV27; CDR3 protein: ASRSQGVIEQY
J gene: TRBJ2-6; D gene: NA; V gene: TRBV18; CDR3 protein: ASSPLWGSTSGANVLT
J gene: TRBJ1-6; D gene: NA; V gene: TRBV9; CDR3 protein: ASSPADNSPLH
J gene: TRBJ1-6; D gene: NA; V gene: TRBV19; CDR3 protein: ASSRNDSPLH
J gene: TRBJ2-7; D gene: TRBD2; V gene: TRBV5-4; CDR3 protein: ASSPGGTSNPYEQY
J gene: TRBJ1-3; D gene: NA; V gene: TRBV6-1; CDR3 protein: ASSEAHGGSSGNTIY
J gene: TRBJ1-5; D gene: TRBD1; V gene: TRBV11-2; CDR3 protein: ASSLGRGGNQPQH
J gene: TRBJ2-1; D gene: TRBD2; V gene: TRBV27; CDR3 protein: ASTRLSSGAYNEQF
J gene: TRBJ2-1; D gene: TRBD1; V gene: TRBV7-3; CDR3 protein: ASSRGSDRAGNEQF
J gene: TRBJ1-4; D gene: TRBD1; V gene: TRBV2; CDR3 protein: ASSLTGSVATNEKLF
J gene: TRBJ1-2; D gene: NA; V gene: TRBV19; CDR3 protein: ASKIAQSRGRGGYT
J gene: TRBJ1-3; D gene: NA; V gene: TRBV28; CDR3 protein: ASTEAGNTIY
J gene: TRBJ2-5; D gene: NA; V gene: TRBV4-3; CDR3 protein: ASSQDLGSEETQY
J gene: TRBJ1-1; D gene: NA; V gene: TRBV4-3; CDR3 protein: ASSPQTRDREAF
J gene: TRBJ1-2; D gene: TRBD1; V gene: TRBV25-1; CDR3 protein: ASSAGGLGYGYT
J gene: TRBJ2-7; D gene: NA; V gene: TRBV7-9; CDR3 protein: ASSLGTVGVPYEQY
J gene: TRBJ1-4; D gene: NA; V gene: TRBV5-6; CDR3 protein: ASSLRQITNEKLF
J gene: TRBJ1-2; D gene: TRBD1; V gene: TRBV11-2; CDR3 protein: ASSLQGAPYGYT
J gene: TRBJ1-2; D gene: NA; V gene: TRBV7-9; CDR3 protein: ASSLGLNYGYT
J gene: TRBJ1-6; D gene: NA; V gene: TRBV7-9; CDR3 protein: ASNLDEDSPLH
J gene: TRBJ1-3; D gene: TRBD1; V gene: TRBV5-1; CDR3 protein: ASSLEGAAGNTIY
J gene: TRBJ2-5; D gene: TRBD1; V gene: TRBV9; CDR3 protein: ASSATGYLETQY
J gene: TRBJ1-1; D gene: TRBD1; V gene: TRBV5-1; CDR3 protein: ASSWDRETEAF
J gene: TRBJ1-1; D gene: NA; V gene: TRBV2; CDR3 protein: ASGGTNTEAF
J gene: TRBJ1-5; D gene: TRBD1; V gene: TRBV18; CDR3 protein: ASSFGTDNQPQH
J gene: TRBJ2-3; D gene: TRBD1; V gene: TRBV5-6; CDR3 protein: ASSQIWGQPNTDTQY
J gene: TRBJ1-2; D gene: NA; V gene: TRBV14; CDR3 protein: ASSPLREAVYGYT
J gene: TRBJ1-1; D gene: TRBD1; V gene: TRBV25-1; CDR3 protein: ASPRNRDRGPGTEAF